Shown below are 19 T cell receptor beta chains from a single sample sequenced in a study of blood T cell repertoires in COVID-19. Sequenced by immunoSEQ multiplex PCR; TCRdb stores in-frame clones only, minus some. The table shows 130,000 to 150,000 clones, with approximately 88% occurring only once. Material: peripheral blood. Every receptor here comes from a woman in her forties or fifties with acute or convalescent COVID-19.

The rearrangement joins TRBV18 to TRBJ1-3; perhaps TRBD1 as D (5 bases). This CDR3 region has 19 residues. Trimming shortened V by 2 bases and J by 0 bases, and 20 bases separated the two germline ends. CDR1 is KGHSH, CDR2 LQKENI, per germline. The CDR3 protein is CASSPDSRDRFYSGNTIYF. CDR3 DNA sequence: TGTGCCAGCTCACCAGATTCCCGAGACAGATTTTACTCTGGAAACACCATATATTTT.

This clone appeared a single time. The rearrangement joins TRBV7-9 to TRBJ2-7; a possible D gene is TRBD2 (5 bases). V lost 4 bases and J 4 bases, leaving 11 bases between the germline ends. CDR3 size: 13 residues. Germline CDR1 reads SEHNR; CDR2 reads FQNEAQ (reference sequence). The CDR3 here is CASSSYRGYEQYF. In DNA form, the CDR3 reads TGTGCCAGCAGCTCCTATCGAGGGTACGAGCAGTACTTC.

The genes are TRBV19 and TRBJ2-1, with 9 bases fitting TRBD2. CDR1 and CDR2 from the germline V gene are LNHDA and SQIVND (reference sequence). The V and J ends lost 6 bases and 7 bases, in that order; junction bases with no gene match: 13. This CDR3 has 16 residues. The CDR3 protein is CASSKVASGNRNEQFF. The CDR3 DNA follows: TGTGCCAGTAGCAAGGTCGCTAGCGGGAATCGTAATGAGCAGTTCTTC.

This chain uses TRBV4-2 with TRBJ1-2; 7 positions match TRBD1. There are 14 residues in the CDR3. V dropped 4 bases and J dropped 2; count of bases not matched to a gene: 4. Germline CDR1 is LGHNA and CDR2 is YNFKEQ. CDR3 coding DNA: TGTGCCAGCAGCCTCTTGGGACAGAACTATGGCTACACCTTC. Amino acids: CASSLLGQNYGYTF.

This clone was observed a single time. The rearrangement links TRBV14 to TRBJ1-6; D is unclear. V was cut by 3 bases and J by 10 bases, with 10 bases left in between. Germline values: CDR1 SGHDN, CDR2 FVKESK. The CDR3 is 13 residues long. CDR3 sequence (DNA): TGTGCCAGCAGCCAGATAACAAGATCACCCCTCCACTTT. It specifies CASSQITRSPLHF.

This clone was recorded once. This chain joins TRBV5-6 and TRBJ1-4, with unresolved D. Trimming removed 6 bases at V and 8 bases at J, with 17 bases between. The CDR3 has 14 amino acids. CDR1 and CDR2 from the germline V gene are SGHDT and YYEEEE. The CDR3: CASTYRPLEEKLFF. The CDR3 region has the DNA TGTGCCAGCACCTACCGTCCTCTTGAGGAAAAACTGTTTTTT. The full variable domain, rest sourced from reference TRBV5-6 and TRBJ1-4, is DAGVTQSPTHLIKTRGQQVTLRCSPKSGHDTVSWYQQALGQGPQFIFQYYEEEERQRGNFPDRFSGHQFPNYSSELNVNALLLGDSALYLCASTYRPLEEKLFFGSGTQLSVL.

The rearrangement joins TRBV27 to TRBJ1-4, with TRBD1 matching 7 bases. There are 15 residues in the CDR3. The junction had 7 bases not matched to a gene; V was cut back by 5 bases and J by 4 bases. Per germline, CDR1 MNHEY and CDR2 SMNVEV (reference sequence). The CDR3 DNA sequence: TGTGCCAGCAGTCCCTGGGGACAGTTTAATGAAAAACTGTTTTTT. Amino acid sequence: CASSPWGQFNEKLFF. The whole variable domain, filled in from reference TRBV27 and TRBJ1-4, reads EAQVTQNPRYLITVTGKKLTVTCSQNMNHEYMSWYRQDPGLGLRQIYYSMNVEVTDKGDVPEGYKVSRKEKRNFPLILESPSPNQTSLYFCASSPWGQFNEKLFFGSGTQLSVL.

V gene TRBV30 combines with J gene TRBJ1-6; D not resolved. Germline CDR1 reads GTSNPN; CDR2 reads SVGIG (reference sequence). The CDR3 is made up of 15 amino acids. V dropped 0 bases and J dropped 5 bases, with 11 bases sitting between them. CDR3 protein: CAWSVPGTNNSPLHF. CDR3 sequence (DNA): TGTGCCTGGAGTGTGCCGGGAACCAATAATTCACCCCTCCACTTT.

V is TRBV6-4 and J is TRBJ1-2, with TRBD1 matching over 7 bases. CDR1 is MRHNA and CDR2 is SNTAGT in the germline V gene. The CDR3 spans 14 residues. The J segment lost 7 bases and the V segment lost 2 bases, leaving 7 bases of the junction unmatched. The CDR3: CASSDQSGGGGYTF. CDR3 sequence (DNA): TGTGCCAGCAGTGACCAATCAGGGGGAGGTGGCTACACCTTC.

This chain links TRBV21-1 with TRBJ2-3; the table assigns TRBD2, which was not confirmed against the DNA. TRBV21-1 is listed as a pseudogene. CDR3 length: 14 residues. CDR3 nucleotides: TGTGCCAGCAGCAAAGCCCGGGTACACGATACGCAGTATTTT. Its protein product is CASSKARVHDTQYF.

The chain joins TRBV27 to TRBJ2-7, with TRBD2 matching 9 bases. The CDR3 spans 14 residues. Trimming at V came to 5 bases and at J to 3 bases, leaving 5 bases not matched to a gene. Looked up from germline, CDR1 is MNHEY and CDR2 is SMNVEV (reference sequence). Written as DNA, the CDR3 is TGTGCCAGCAGTGTAGCGGGAGACTTCTACGAGCAGTACTTC. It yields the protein CASSVAGDFYEQYF.

CDR3 sequence: CASSELRAGANVLTF. The CDR3, as DNA: TGTGCCAGCAGTGAACTCCGAGCTGGGGCCAACGTCCTGACTTTC. The chain recombines TRBV6-1 with TRBJ2-6; D uncertain. The CDR3 length is 15 residues. Trimming left V 2 bases short and J 2 bases short, with 7 bases between. Germline V gene lookup returns CDR1 MNHNS and CDR2 SASEGT.

CDR3 coding DNA: TGTGCCAGCAGCTCTCGGGGGACTAATGAAAAACTGTTTTTT. Translated: CASSSRGTNEKLFF. This chain connects TRBV7-8 to TRBJ1-4; tentatively, D is TRBD1 (5 bases). This CDR3 has 14 amino acids. V dropped 4 bases and J dropped 2 bases, with 8 bases sitting between them. CDR1 is SGHVS and CDR2 is FQNEAQ in the germline V gene.

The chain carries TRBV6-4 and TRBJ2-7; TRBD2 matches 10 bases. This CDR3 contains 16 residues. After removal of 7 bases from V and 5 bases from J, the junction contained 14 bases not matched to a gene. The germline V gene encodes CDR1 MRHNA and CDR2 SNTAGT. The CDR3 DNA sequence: TGTGCCAGCAAAAAACCCTTCCGGCTAGCGGGGGACGAGCAGTACTTC. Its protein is CASKKPFRLAGDEQYF.

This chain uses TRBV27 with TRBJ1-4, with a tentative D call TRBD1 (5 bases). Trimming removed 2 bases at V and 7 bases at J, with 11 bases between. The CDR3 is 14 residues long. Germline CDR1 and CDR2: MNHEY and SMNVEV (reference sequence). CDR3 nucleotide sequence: TGTGCCAGCAGTTTACGACGGGGGACTGAAAAACTGTTTTTT. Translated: CASSLRRGTEKLFF. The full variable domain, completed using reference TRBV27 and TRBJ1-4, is EAQVTQNPRYLITVTGKKLTVTCSQNMNHEYMSWYRQDPGLGLRQIYYSMNVEVTDKGDVPEGYKVSRKEKRNFPLILESPSPNQTSLYFCASSLRRGTEKLFFGSGTQLSVL.

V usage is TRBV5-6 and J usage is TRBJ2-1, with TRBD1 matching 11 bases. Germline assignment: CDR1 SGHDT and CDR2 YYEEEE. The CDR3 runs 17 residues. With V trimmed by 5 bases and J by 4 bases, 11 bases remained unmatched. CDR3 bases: TGTGCCAGCAGTCGGACAGGGGGCAACCCCTTATACAATGAGCAGTTCTTC. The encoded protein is CASSRTGGNPLYNEQFF.

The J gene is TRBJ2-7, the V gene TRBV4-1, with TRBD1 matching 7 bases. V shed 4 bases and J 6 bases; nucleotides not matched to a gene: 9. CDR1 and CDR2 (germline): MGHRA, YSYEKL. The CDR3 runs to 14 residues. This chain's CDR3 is CASSRPNRGPEQYF. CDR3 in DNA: TGCGCCAGCAGCCGTCCCAACAGGGGCCCCGAGCAGTACTTC.

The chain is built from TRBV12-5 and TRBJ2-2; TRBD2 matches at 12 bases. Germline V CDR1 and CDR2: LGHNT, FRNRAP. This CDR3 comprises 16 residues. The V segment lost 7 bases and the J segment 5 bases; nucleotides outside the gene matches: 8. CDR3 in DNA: TGTGCTAGTGCAGAGATACTAGCGGGAGGTACCGGGGAGCTGTTTTTT. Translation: CASAEILAGGTGELFF.

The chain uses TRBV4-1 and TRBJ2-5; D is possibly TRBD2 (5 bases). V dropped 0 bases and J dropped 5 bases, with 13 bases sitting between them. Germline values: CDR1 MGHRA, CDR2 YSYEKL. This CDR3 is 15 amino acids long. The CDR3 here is CASSQDEDFRETQYF. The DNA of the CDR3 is TGCGCCAGCAGCCAAGACGAGGACTTTCGGGAGACCCAGTACTTC.